The 23 T cell receptor beta chains in this list originate from one sample, sequenced in a study of blood T cell repertoires in COVID-19. Data came from immunoSEQ multiplex PCR; TCRdb stores just in-frame clones and leaves some out. The sample holds 45,000 to 65,000 clones, 89% seen once. Sequenced input: peripheral blood. These receptors were obtained from a man in his fifties or sixties with active COVID-19.

Only one count was recorded for this clone. The chain recombines TRBV2 with TRBJ1-3; no clear D gene. V shed 8 bases and J shed 4 bases, with 12 bases lying between them. This CDR3 has 13 residues. Germline CDR1 reads SNHLY; CDR2 reads FYNNEI. The CDR3 spells CASWQGGGNTIYF. The CDR3 bases are TGTGCCAGCTGGCAAGGAGGGGGAAACACCATATATTTT.

The rearrangement uses TRBV28 and TRBJ1-6; D ambiguous. In germline, CDR1 is MDHEN, CDR2 SYDVKM. This CDR3 has 16 residues. Trimming shortened V by 6 bases and J by 3 bases, and 15 bases separated the two germline ends. DNA for the CDR3: TGTGCCAGCAGGTCTGCGACAACTTACTATAATTCACCCCTCCACTTT. It is translated as CASRSATTYYNSPLHF.

The gene calls are TRBV9 and TRBJ2-3, with 11 bases lining up with TRBD2. Germline V CDR1 and CDR2: SGDLS, YYNGEE. V shed 3 bases and J 1 base; nucleotides not matched to a gene: 7. The CDR3 contains 17 residues. The CDR3 DNA reads as TGTGCCAGCAGCGCCATAGCGGGAGGGCCCGGCACAGATACGCAGTATTTT. Its translation: CASSAIAGGPGTDTQYF.

The chain is built from TRBV10-3 and TRBJ2-3, with D tentatively TRBD2 (5 bases). The CDR3 runs 12 residues. Germline V lookup: CDR1 ENHRY, CDR2 SYGVKD. The V end was cut by 8 bases, the J end by 4 bases, with 10 bases between. CDR3 DNA: TGTGCCATCGGGAGTGGCGCAGATACGCAGTATTTT. The encoded protein is CAIGSGADTQYF.

This chain joins TRBV4-3 and TRBJ2-3; tentatively, D is TRBD2 (5 bases). V was shortened by 4 bases and J by 2 bases, with 22 bases between the two germline ends. Germline V gene data show CDR1 as LGHNA and CDR2 as YSLEER. This CDR3 comprises 18 residues. The CDR3 sequence is CASSPRARPLLDTDTQYF. Written as DNA, the CDR3 is TGCGCCAGCAGCCCGAGGGCCAGGCCCCTACTAGACACAGATACGCAGTATTTT.

The genes are TRBV7-9 and TRBJ2-5; D possibly corresponds to TRBD2 (6 bases). This CDR3 is built from 17 residues. The V gene's germline CDR1 is SEHNR and CDR2 FQNEAQ (reference sequence). With 3 bases removed from V and 1 base from J, the gap between germline ends came to 18 bases. The CDR3 DNA reads as TGTGCCAGCAGCTTTGGGCTCGGGGGATCGGGCCAAGAGACCCAGTACTTC. Translation gives CASSFGLGGSGQETQYF.

This chain uses TRBV7-9 with TRBJ1-6, with TRBD1 as a possible D gene (6 bases). Trimming removed 2 bases at V and 9 bases at J, with 14 bases between. The CDR3 length is 15 residues. Germline-derived CDR1 and CDR2 are SEHNR and FQNEAQ (reference sequence). CDR3 loop: CASSLLSDRPSPLHF. CDR3 nucleotides: TGTGCCAGCAGCTTATTAAGTGACAGGCCTTCACCCCTCCACTTT.

This clone was observed a few times. The rearrangement uses TRBV18 and TRBJ1-2, with a weak D call TRBD1 (5 bases). Trimming took 5 bases from V and 4 from J, leaving 11 bases between them. The CDR3 is 13 residues long. CDR1 is KGHSH, CDR2 LQKENI, per germline. The CDR3, as DNA: TGTGCCAGCTCAGAGACAGAGATCTATGGCTACACCTTC. Its translation is CASSETEIYGYTF.

This chain links TRBV7-7 with TRBJ2-1, with 10 nucleotides matching TRBD2. CDR1 is SSHAT, CDR2 FNYEAQ, per germline (reference sequence). V shed 5 bases and J 7 bases; nucleotides not matched to a gene: 14. The CDR3 totals 17 residues. CDR3 nucleotide sequence: TGTGCCAGCAGCAAATTAGCGGGAGGTCTCCCCCCGAATGAGCAGTTCTTC. It encodes CASSKLAGGLPPNEQFF.

The rearrangement uses TRBV15 and TRBJ2-7; TRBD2 aligns across 8 bases. The CDR3 runs to 17 residues. Germline assignment: CDR1 LNHNV and CDR2 YYDKDF (reference sequence). With V trimmed by 1 base and J by 1 base, 9 bases remained unmatched. The DNA of the CDR3 is TGTGCCACCAGCAGAGGCCTAAAGCGGGAGACTTCCTACGAGCAGTACTTC. It encodes CATSRGLKRETSYEQYF.

V gene TRBV4-1 combines with J gene TRBJ2-7; a weak D match, TRBD2 (5 bases). The CDR3 contains 15 residues. Germline loops: CDR1 MGHRA, CDR2 YSYEKL. Between the trimmed V and J ends, which lost 2 bases and 0 bases, there was a span of 11 bases. As DNA, the CDR3 is TGCGCCAGCAGCCAAAGCCAGCGGACCTCCTACGAGCAGTACTTC. As protein: CASSQSQRTSYEQYF.

The rearrangement joins TRBV3-1 (or the pseudogene TRBV3-2) to TRBJ2-3; D is uncertain. This CDR3 has 15 amino acids. Trimming removed 2 bases from V and 1 base from J, with 10 bases in between. Per the germline V gene, CDR1 is LGHDT and CDR2 is YNNKEL (reference sequence). The CDR3 reads CASSQKRRRTDTQYF. CDR3 sequence (DNA): TGTGCCAGCAGCCAAAAGAGGCGTCGCACAGATACGCAGTATTTT.

Of note for this clone: Other DNA sequences in this specimen translate into the identical CDR3. V is TRBV5-4 and J is TRBJ2-7; 12 positions match TRBD2. This CDR3 has 13 amino acids. Germline CDR1 SGHNT, CDR2 YYREEE (reference sequence). Trimming removed 4 bases from V and 5 bases from J; junction bases left unmatched: 1. CDR3 loop: CASSLAGGNEQYF. The CDR3 bases are TGTGCCAGCAGCCTAGCGGGAGGGAACGAGCAGTACTTC.

The gene calls are TRBV18 and TRBJ1-2; TRBD1 matches at 7 bases. In germline, CDR1 is KGHSH, CDR2 LQKENI. J gave up 1 base and V 2 bases, and 4 bases lay outside the gene matches. This CDR3 contains 15 residues. The DNA for the CDR3 is TGTGCCAGCTCACCATTCCGGGACAGTAACTATGGCTACACCTTC. Its translation: CASSPFRDSNYGYTF.

CDR3 DNA: TGTGCCAGCAGCTTACCCCTAGCGGGGCCGAATGAGCAGTTCTTC. The encoded protein is CASSLPLAGPNEQFF. The gene calls are TRBV7-6 and TRBJ2-1; 9 bases fit TRBD2. The junction had 6 bases not matched to a gene; V was cut back by 2 bases and J by 7 bases. In germline, CDR1 is SGHVS, CDR2 FNYEAQ. The CDR3 contains 15 residues.

This chain uses TRBV3-1 (or the pseudogene TRBV3-2) with TRBJ2-7, with D possibly being TRBD1 (5 bases). V shed 2 bases and J shed 3 bases, with 8 bases lying between them. The CDR3 is 13 amino acids. Per the germline V gene, CDR1 is LGHDT and CDR2 is YNNKEL (reference sequence). The CDR3 nucleotides are TGTGCCAGCAGCCAAACGACAGACTACGAGCAGTACTTC. Its protein product is CASSQTTDYEQYF.

This sequence joins TRBV10-3 and TRBJ2-7, with TRBD2 as a possible D gene (5 bases). The CDR3 spans 14 residues. CDR1 is ENHRY, CDR2 SYGVKD, per germline. Trimming took off 8 bases at V and 0 bases at J, with 14 bases between the two ends. The DNA for the CDR3 is TGTGCCATCGGGCCTAGCTCAAGCTCCTACGAGCAGTACTTC. It specifies CAIGPSSSSYEQYF.

The rearrangement links TRBV2 to TRBJ1-6; D is unresolved. Germline V gene data show CDR1 as SNHLY and CDR2 as FYNNEI. V was trimmed by 6 bases and J by 2 bases, leaving 14 bases between them. The CDR3 length is 16 residues. The CDR3 spells CASRIDRSAYNSPLHF. In DNA, the CDR3 is TGTGCCAGCAGAATTGACCGGAGCGCCTATAATTCACCCCTCCACTTT.

The chain couples TRBV14 to TRBJ2-7, with 13 bases matching TRBD2. V was pared by 6 bases and J by 7 bases, with 9 bases of the junction left unmatched. The CDR3 is made up of 15 amino acids. Germline assignment: CDR1 SGHDN and CDR2 FVKESK. CDR3 in amino acids: CASRAGTSGTGEQYF. The CDR3 DNA reads as TGTGCCAGCAGAGCCGGGACTAGCGGGACGGGAGAGCAGTACTTC. Supplemented by reference TRBV14 and TRBJ2-7, the full variable domain reads EAGVTQFPSHSVIEKGQTVTLRCDPISGHDNLYWYRRVMGKEIKFLLHFVKESKQDESGMPNNRFLAERTGGTYSTLKVQPAELEDSGVYFCASRAGTSGTGEQYFGPGTRLTVT.

This clone occurred a few times. The chain is built from TRBV2 and TRBJ1-5, with 10 bases fitting TRBD1. CDR3 size: 15 residues. Losses at the gene ends were 6 bases for V and 0 bases for J; bases not matched to a gene: 2. Germline V CDR1 and CDR2: SNHLY, FYNNEI. The CDR3 DNA reads TGTGCCAGCAGGGGACAGGGGAGTAGCAATCAGCCCCAGCATTTT. Protein product: CASRGQGSSNQPQHF.

This clone has a handful of counts. The chain has TRBV7-8 and TRBJ2-6; D unresolved. V was shortened by 1 base and J by 6 bases, with 7 bases between the two germline ends. This CDR3 is 14 amino acids long. Germline loops: CDR1 SGHVS, CDR2 FQNEAQ. The CDR3 nucleotides are TGTGCCAGCAGCTTAGGAGCTGTGGCCAACGTCCTGACTTTC. This sequence encodes CASSLGAVANVLTF.

This chain links TRBV9 with TRBJ2-5, with 7 bases lining up with TRBD2. V lost 4 bases, J lost 1 base, and 4 bases stayed unmatched. Germline V gene data show CDR1 as SGDLS and CDR2 as YYNGEE. CDR3 length equals 14 residues. CDR3 region: CASSSGGGQETQYF. The CDR3 bases are TGTGCCAGCAGCTCTGGGGGGGGCCAAGAGACCCAGTACTTC.

The gene calls are TRBV12-5 and TRBJ2-1, with 7 positions matching TRBD1. Unmatched junction bases numbered 10, after V lost 6 bases and J lost 8 bases. The V gene's germline CDR1 is LGHNT and CDR2 FRNRAP. The CDR3 covers 14 residues. CDR3 in amino acids: CASGNLNRGHEQFF. The CDR3 DNA is TGTGCTAGTGGGAACCTCAACAGGGGCCATGAGCAGTTCTTC. The full variable domain, rest sourced from reference TRBV12-5 and TRBJ2-1, is DARVTQTPRHKVTEMGQEVTMRCQPILGHNTVFWYRQTMMQGLELLAYFRNRAPLDDSGMPKDRFSAEMPDATLATLKIQPSEPRDSAVYFCASGNLNRGHEQFFGPGTRLTVL.